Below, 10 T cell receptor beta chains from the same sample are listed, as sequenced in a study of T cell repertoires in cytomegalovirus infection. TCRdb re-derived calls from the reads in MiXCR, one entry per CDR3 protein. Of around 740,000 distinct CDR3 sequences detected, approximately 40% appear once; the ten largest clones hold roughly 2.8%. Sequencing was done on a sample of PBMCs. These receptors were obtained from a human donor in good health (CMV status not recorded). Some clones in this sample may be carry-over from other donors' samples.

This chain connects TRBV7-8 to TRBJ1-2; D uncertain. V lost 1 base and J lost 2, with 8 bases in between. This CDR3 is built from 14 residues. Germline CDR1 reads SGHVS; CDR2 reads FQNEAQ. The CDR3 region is CASSLGIGNYGYTF. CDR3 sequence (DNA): TGTGCCAGCAGCTTAGGGATAGGAAACTATGGCTACACCTTC.

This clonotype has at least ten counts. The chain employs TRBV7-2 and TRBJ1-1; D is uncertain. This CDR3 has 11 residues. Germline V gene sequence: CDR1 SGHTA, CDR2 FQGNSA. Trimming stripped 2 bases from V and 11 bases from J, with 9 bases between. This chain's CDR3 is CASSLISDAFF. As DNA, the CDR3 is TGTGCCAGCAGCTTAATATCGGACGCTTTCTTT.

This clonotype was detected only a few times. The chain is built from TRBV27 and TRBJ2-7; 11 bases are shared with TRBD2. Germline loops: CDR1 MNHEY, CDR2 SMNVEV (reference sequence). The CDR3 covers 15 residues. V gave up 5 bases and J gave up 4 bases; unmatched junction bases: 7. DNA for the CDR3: TGTGCCAGCAGTATAACTAGCGGGAGTGGGTACGAGCAGTACTTC. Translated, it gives CASSITSGSGYEQYF.

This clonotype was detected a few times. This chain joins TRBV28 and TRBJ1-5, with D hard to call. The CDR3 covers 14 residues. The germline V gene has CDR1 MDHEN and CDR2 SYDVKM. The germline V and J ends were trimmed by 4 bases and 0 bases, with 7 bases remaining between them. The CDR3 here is CASSSLDSNQPQHF. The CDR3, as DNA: TGTGCCAGCAGTTCGCTGGATAGCAATCAGCCCCAGCATTTT.

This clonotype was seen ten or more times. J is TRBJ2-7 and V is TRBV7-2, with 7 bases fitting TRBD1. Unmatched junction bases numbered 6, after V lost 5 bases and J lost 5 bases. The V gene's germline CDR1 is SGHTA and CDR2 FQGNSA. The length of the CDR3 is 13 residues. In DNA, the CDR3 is TGTGCCAGCAGCCAGACAGGGAAACACGAGCAGTACTTC. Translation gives CASSQTGKHEQYF.

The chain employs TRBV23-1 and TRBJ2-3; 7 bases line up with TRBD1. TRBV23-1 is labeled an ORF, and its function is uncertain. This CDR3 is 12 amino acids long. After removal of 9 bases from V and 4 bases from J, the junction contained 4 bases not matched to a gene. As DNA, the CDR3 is TGCGCCAGAGGGGGCTTCGCAGATACGCAGTATTTT. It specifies CARGGFADTQYF.

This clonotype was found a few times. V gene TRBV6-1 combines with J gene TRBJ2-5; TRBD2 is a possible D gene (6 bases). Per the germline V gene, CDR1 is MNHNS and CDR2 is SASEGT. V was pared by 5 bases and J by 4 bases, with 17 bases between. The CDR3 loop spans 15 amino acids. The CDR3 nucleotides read TGTGCCAGCAGTAGGCGGGACCCAAGGGGAGAGACCCAGTACTTC. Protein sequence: CASSRRDPRGETQYF.

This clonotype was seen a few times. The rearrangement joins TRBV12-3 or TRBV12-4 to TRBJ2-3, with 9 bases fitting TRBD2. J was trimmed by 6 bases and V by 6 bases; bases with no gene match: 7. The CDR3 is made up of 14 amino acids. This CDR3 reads CASSYDAGGDTQYF. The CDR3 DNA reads TGTGCCAGCAGCTACGACGCGGGAGGGGATACGCAGTATTTT.

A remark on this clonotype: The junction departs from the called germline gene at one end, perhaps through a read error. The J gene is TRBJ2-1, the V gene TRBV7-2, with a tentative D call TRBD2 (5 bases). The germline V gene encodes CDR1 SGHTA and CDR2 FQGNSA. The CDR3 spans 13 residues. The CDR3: CARSLEASYDQFF. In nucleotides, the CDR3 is TGTGCCAGAAGCTTAGAGGCTAGCTATGATCAGTTCTTC.

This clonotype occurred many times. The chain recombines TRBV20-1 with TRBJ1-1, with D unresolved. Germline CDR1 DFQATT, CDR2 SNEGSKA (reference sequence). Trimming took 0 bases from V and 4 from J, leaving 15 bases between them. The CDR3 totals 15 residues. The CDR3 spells CSARDGRSKGTEAFF. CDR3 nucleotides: TGCAGTGCTAGAGATGGGAGGTCTAAAGGCACTGAAGCTTTCTTT.